This paragraph reports one T cell receptor beta chain. Antigen unknown. Assay execution took place at the deep level. Measured with immunoSEQ multiplex PCR; TCRdb has only the in-frame clones, and not every one. The repertoire holds approximately 720,000 clones, with about 90% as singletons. V was clipped by 4 bases and J by 5 bases, with 11 bases between them. The CDR3 length is 14 residues. CDR1 and CDR2 from the germline V gene are MNHEY and SMNVEV (reference sequence). These data come from a study of shared clonotypes between healthy human individuals. Terminally differentiated effector memory CD45RA+ cells were excluded by CCR7 positive selection of CD45RO-negative cells. Free of recent acute infections or vaccinations, the donors were healthy HIV-negative adults. Study-wide points: Unshared clonotypes carried lower generation probabilities than those common to all four donors.

What was sequenced was naive CD8+ T cells sorted from blood. This TCR derives from a man in his thirties or forties in good health. The V call is TRBV27, the J call TRBJ2-2; D may be TRBD1 (6 bases). The chain's CDR3 is CASSYYRATGELFF. As DNA, the CDR3 is TGTGCCAGCAGTTATTACAGGGCGACCGGGGAGCTGTTTTTT.